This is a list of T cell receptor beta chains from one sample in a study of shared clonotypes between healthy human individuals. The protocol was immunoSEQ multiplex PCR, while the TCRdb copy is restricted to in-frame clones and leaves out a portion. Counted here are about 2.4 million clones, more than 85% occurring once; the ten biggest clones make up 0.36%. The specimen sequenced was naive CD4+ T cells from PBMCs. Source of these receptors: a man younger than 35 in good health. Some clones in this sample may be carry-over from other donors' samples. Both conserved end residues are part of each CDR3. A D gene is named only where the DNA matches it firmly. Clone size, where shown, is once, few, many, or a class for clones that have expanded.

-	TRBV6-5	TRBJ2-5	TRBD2	TGTGCCAGCAGTTGGACTAGCAGGTCCCAAGAGACCCAGTACTTC	CASSWTSRSQETQYF
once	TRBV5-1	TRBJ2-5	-	TGCGCCAGCAGCTTGGGAATGGGAGAGACCCAGTACTTC	CASSLGMGETQYF
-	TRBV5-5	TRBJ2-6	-	TGTGCCAGCAGCCTCTCTGGGGCCAACGTCCTGACTTTC	CASSLSGANVLTF
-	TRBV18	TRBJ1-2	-	TGTGCCAGCTCACCAGTGATAGGCGGCTACACCTTC	CASSPVIGGYTF
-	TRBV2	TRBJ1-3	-	TGTGCCAGCATAGCCTCTACCCCCTCTGGAAACACCATATATTTT	CASIASTPSGNTIYF
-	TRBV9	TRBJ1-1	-	TGTGCCAGCAGCGTAGGGGGGCTTGGAACTGAAGCTTTCTTT	CASSVGGLGTEAFF
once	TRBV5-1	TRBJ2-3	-	TGCGCCAGCAGCCCCCCGGAGAACTGGGATACGCAGTATTTT	CASSPPENWDTQYF
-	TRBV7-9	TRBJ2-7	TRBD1	TGTGCCAGCAGCTTCCCCGGGACAGGGAACGAGCAGTACTTC	CASSFPGTGNEQYF
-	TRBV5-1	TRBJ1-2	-	TGCGCCAGCAGCCCCTTGGGGGGGCCCTCAGGTGGCTACACCTTC	CASSPLGGPSGGYTF
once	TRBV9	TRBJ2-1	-	TGTGCCAGCAGCGTAGTCCCCTACAATGAGCAGTTCTTC	CASSVVPYNEQFF
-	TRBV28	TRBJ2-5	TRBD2	TGTGCCAGCAGTTCGATAGCGGGAGGTCCAAAGACCCAGTACTTC	CASSSIAGGPKTQYF
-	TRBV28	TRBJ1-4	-	TGTGCCAGCAGTTTATGGGACGGGGCTAATGAAAAACTGTTTTTT	CASSLWDGANEKLFF
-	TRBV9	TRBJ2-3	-	TGTGCCAGCAGCCGGGACCCACTCACAGATACGCAGTATTTT	CASSRDPLTDTQYF
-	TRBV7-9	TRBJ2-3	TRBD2	TGTGCCAGCAGCACGCCGGGACTAGCGGGAGGAACTGAGAATACGCAGTATTTT	CASSTPGLAGGTENTQYF
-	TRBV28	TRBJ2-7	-	TGTGCCAGCAGCCGAATCCCGGGCGGAACCTACGAGCAGTACTTC	CASSRIPGGTYEQYF
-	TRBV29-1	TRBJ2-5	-	TGCAGCGTATTCGCCGGGGACGAGACCCAGTACTTC	CSVFAGDETQYF
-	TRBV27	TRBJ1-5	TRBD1	TGTGCCAGCAGTTTGGGGACAGGCAATCAGCCCCAGCATTTT	CASSLGTGNQPQHF
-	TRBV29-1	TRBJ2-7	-	TGCAGCGCCGCGACAGGTTTACTACGCGAGCAGTACTTC	CSAATGLLREQYF
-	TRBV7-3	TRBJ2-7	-	TGTGCCAGCAGCTCCACGCCTAGCCGGTACTACGAGCAGTACTTC	CASSSTPSRYYEQYF
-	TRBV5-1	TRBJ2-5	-	TGCGCCAGCAGCTTGTGGGACACGAAGACACCAAGAAGGACCCAGTACTTC	CASSLWDTKTPRRTQYF
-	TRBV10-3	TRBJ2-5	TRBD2	TGTGCCATCAGTGAGTCCCATAGCGGGAAACGAGAGACCCAGTACTTC	CAISESHSGKRETQYF
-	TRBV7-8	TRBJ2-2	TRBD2	TGTGCCAGCAGCTTGCCTAGCGGGACCTACTCCGGGGAGCTGTTTTTT	CASSLPSGTYSGELFF
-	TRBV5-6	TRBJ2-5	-	TGTGCCAGCAGCTTGGCAGATAGATACCAAGAGACCCAGTACTTC	CASSLADRYQETQYF
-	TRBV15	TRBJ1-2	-	TGTGCCACCAGCATTGATAGCCCTAGATATGGCTACACCTTC	CATSIDSPRYGYTF
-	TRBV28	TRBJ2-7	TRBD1	TGTGCCAGCAGTATTAGACAGGGGCTAAGGTACGAGCAGTACTTC	CASSIRQGLRYEQYF
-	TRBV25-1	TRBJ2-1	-	TGTGCCACCTCTCTACCGGGAGACTACAATGAGCAGTTCTTC	CATSLPGDYNEQFF